The text below deals with one TCR beta chain. Source study methods: Cell counts per sample came from amplifying reference gene primers. Assay: immunoSEQ multiplex PCR; the TCRdb copy retains only in-frame clones and omits some. V and J calls plus clone size are reproduced from that table; the DNA served to infer D and trimming. The sample gives about 140,000 clones, approximately 90% of which show up once; approximately 9.9% is in the top ten. Trimming took off 3 bases at V and 0 bases at J, with 7 bases between the two ends. The germline gives CDR1 SGDLS, CDR2 YYNGEE. This CDR3 has 13 amino acids. This specimen belongs to a study of blood T cell repertoires in COVID-19. As for the study in general: Some COVID-19 samples were acute and others convalescent; all came from the United States, Italy and Spain. In each case, the material was cDNA or gDNA derived from T cells, B-cell-depleted T cells, or PBMCs.

This chain uses TRBV9 with TRBJ2-7; maybe TRBD1 (6 bases). Sequencing was carried out using peripheral blood. The clonotype was recovered from a woman older than 75 with acute or convalescent COVID-19. CDR3 nucleotide sequence: TGTGCCAGCAGCGCACAGGGCTCCTACGAGCAGTACTTC. Its protein product is CASSAQGSYEQYF.